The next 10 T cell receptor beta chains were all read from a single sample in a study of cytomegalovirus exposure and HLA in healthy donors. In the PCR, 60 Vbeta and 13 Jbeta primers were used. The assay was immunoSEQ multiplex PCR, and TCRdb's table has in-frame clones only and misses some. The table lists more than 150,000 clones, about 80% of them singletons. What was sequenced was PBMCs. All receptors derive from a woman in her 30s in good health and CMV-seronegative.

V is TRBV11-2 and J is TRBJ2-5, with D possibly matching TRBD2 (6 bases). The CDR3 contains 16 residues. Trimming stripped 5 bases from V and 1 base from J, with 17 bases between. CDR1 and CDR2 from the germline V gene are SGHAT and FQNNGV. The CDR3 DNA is TGTGCCAGCAGCGTGGGGGGTCTAGCGAGCCAAGAGACCCAGTACTTC. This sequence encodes CASSVGGLASQETQYF.

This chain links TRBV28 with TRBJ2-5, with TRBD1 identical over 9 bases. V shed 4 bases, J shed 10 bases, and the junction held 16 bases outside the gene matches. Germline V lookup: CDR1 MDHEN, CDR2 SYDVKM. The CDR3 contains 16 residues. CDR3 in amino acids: CASSSPGQGFFVDQYF. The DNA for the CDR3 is TGTGCCAGCAGTTCTCCGGGACAGGGTTTTTTCGTTGACCAGTACTTC.

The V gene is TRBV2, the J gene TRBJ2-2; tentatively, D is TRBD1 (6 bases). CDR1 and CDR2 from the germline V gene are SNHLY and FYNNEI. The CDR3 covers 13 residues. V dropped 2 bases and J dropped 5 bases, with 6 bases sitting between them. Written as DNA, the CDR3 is TGTGCCAGCAGTGAAACAGGGACCGGGGAGCTGTTTTTT. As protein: CASSETGTGELFF. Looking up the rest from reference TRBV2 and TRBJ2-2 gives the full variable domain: EPEVTQTPSHQVTQMGQEVILRCVPISNHLYFYWYRQILGQKVEFLVSFYNNEISEKSEIFDDQFSVERPDGSNFTLKIRSTKLEDSAMYFCASSETGTGELFFGEGSRLTVL.

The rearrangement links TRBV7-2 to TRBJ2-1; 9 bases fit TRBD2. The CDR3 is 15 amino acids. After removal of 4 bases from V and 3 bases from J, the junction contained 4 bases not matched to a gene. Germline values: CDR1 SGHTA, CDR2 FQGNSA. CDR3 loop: CASSSGTSSYNEQFF. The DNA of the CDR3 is TGTGCCAGCAGCTCCGGGACTAGCAGCTACAATGAGCAGTTCTTC.

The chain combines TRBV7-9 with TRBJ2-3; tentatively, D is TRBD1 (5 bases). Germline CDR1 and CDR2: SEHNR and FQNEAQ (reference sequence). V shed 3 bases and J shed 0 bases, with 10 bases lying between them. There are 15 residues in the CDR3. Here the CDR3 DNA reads TGTGCCAGCAGCTTCCTTCAGGGAAGCACAGATACGCAGTATTTT. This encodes CASSFLQGSTDTQYF.

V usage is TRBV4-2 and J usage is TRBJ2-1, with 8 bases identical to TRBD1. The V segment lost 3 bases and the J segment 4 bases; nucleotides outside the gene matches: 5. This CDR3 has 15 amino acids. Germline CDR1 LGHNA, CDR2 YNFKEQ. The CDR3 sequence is CASSQLQGVYNEQFF. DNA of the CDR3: TGTGCCAGCAGCCAGCTACAGGGGGTGTACAATGAGCAGTTCTTC.

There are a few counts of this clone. CDR3 bases: TGTGCCAGCAGCCAAGATGGGCCAGCGGGGGGGCCGTACTTC. It specifies CASSQDGPAGGPYF. This rearrangement joins TRBV4-2 to TRBJ2-7; 10 bases agree with TRBD2. Germline assignment: CDR1 LGHNA and CDR2 YNFKEQ. The CDR3 has 14 residues. Unmatched junction bases numbered 8, after V lost 0 bases and J lost 12 bases.

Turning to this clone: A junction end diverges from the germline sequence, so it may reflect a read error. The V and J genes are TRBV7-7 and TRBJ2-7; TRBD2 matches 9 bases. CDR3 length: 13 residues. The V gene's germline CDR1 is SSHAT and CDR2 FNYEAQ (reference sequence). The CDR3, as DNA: TGTGCTAGCAGCGTAGCGGGAGAAGGCGAGCAGTACTTC. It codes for CASSVAGEGEQYF.

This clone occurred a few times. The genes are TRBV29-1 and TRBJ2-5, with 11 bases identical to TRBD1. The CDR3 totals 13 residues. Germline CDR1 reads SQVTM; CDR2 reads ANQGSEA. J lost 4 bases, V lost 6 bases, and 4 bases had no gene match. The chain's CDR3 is CSVGTGGGETQYF. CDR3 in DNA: TGCAGCGTGGGGACAGGGGGAGGAGAGACCCAGTACTTC.

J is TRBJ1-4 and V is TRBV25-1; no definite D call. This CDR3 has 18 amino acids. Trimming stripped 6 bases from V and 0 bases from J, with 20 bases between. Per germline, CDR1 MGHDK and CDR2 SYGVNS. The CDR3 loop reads CASSHRDDWWATNEKLFF. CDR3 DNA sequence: TGTGCCAGCAGCCACCGGGATGATTGGTGGGCAACTAATGAAAAACTGTTTTTT.